This T cell receptor (beta chain) was recovered during a study of CD8+ T cells in alopecia areata. Study-level information: A regimen of oral tofacitinib, 5 to 10 mg twice daily, was given to treated patients.

Extracted RNA was reverse transcribed into cDNA, the sequencing template. The assay was immunoSEQ multiplex PCR, and TCRdb's table has in-frame clones only and misses some. The table includes about 190,000 clones, around 56% detected once. CDR1 is DFQATT and CDR2 is SNEGSKA in the germline V gene (reference sequence). The CDR3 extends over 11 amino acids. The treatment here: oral pan-JAK inhibitor, 5-10 mg twice daily. Both CD4+ and CD8+ T cells were separated by sorting PBMCs. The sample was CD4+ T cells sorted from blood, taken at week 4, from a patient treated with tofacitinib. The chain is built from TRBV20-1 and TRBJ2-1; TRBD1 is a possible D gene (7 bases). The TCR sequence derives from a human donor with alopecia areata. CDR3 nucleotides: TGCGCCCCCGCAGGGGGGAATGAGCAGTTCTTC. Translation: CAPAGGNEQFF.